The 19 T cell receptor beta chains below come from one sample, sequenced in a study of blood T cell repertoires in COVID-19. Sequencing used immunoSEQ multiplex PCR; TCRdb keeps in-frame clones, though not all of them. Among fewer than 200,000 clones, about 88% were seen once, and the ten largest hold under 30%. The sample was peripheral blood. These receptors originate from a man aged 60 to 69 with acute or convalescent COVID-19.

The gene calls are TRBV7-9 and TRBJ2-6; D is unclear. Looked up from germline, CDR1 is SEHNR and CDR2 is FQNEAQ (reference sequence). Trimming cost V 5 bases and J 0 bases, with 8 bases left between them. The CDR3 spans 15 residues. DNA of the CDR3: TGTGCCAGCAGCCTATATGTCTCTGGGGCCAACGTCCTGACTTTC. Translating it yields CASSLYVSGANVLTF.

V gene TRBV27 combines with J gene TRBJ1-6; 9 bases are shared with TRBD1. Germline trimming cut 3 bases from V and 7 bases from J; bases unmatched to any gene: 1. CDR1 and CDR2 from the germline V gene are MNHEY and SMNVEV (reference sequence). The CDR3 consists of 14 residues. Written as DNA, the CDR3 is TGTGCCAGCAGTTTTGGGACAGGGAATTCACCCCTCCACTTT. It is translated as CASSFGTGNSPLHF.

This clone has just one count. The rearrangement uses TRBV18 and TRBJ1-1, with no clear D. The CDR3 covers 14 residues. Trimming cost V 2 bases and J 5 bases, with 12 bases left between them. CDR1 is KGHSH and CDR2 is LQKENI in the germline V gene. CDR3 sequence (DNA): TGTGCCAGCTCACCAGTCCCCCAGTATACTGAAGCTTTCTTT. Residues: CASSPVPQYTEAFF.

The V call is TRBV11-3, the J call TRBJ1-6; no reliable D call. The germline V and J ends were trimmed by 10 bases and 10 bases, with 8 bases remaining between them. CDR1 and CDR2 from the germline V gene are SGHNT and YENEEA. The CDR3 has 10 residues. CDR3 amino acids: CANTGSPLHF. CDR3 nucleotide sequence: TGTGCCAATACGGGGTCACCCCTCCACTTT.

The V gene is TRBV7-9, the J gene TRBJ2-7; 7 nucleotides agree with TRBD1. This CDR3 has 16 amino acids. The germline gives CDR1 SEHNR, CDR2 FQNEAQ (reference sequence). J was trimmed by 0 bases and V by 0 bases; bases with no gene match: 5. The CDR3 DNA reads as TGTGCCAGCAGCTTAGCGCTTGCAGGGGGCTCCTACGAGCAGTACGTC. It codes for CASSLALAGGSYEQYV.

In its sample, this clone was seen a few times. The chain is built from TRBV9 and TRBJ2-2; D is unresolved. V dropped 0 bases and J dropped 2 bases, with 5 bases sitting between them. The CDR3 spans 14 residues. Germline CDR1 reads SGDLS; CDR2 reads YYNGEE. The CDR3, as DNA: TGTGCCAGCAGCGTAGTAATTAACACCGGGGAGCTGTTTTTT. Translated, it gives CASSVVINTGELFF.

The chain carries TRBV7-9 and TRBJ2-7, with 7 bases matching TRBD1. This CDR3 contains 14 residues. Trimming cost V 4 bases and J 5 bases; bases outside gene matches: 8. Germline V lookup: CDR1 SEHNR, CDR2 FQNEAQ (reference sequence). The CDR3: CASSYQQGTDEQYF. The CDR3 bases are TGTGCCAGCAGCTACCAACAGGGGACGGACGAGCAGTACTTC.

The chain is built from TRBV19 and TRBJ1-1; 8 positions agree with TRBD1. This CDR3 is built from 14 residues. The germline V gene encodes CDR1 LNHDA and CDR2 SQIVND (reference sequence). Trimming at V came to 5 bases and at J to 7 bases, leaving 9 bases not matched to a gene. This CDR3 reads CASSLSGTGFEAFF. Written as DNA, the CDR3 is TGTGCCAGTAGTCTGAGCGGGACAGGTTTTGAAGCTTTCTTT.

This chain connects TRBV5-1 to TRBJ2-1, with 10 bases identical to TRBD1. The J segment lost 7 bases and the V segment lost 4 bases, leaving 2 bases of the junction unmatched. Germline V gene lookup returns CDR1 SGHRS and CDR2 YFSETQ. This CDR3 comprises 13 residues. The CDR3 nucleotides read TGCGCCAGCAGCCTGGGACAGGGGAATGAGCAGTTCTTC. Protein product: CASSLGQGNEQFF. The whole variable domain, filled in from reference TRBV5-1 and TRBJ2-1, reads KAGVTQTPRYLIKTRGQQVTLSCSPISGHRSVSWYQQTPGQGLQFLFEYFSETQRNKGNFPGRFSGRQFSNSRSEMNVSTLELGDSALYLCASSLGQGNEQFFGPGTRLTVL.

The chain couples TRBV6-5 to TRBJ2-7; 8 bases are shared with TRBD1. This CDR3 is 15 amino acids long. From germline, CDR1 is MNHEY and CDR2 SVGAGI. V dropped 6 bases and J dropped 2; count of bases not matched to a gene: 9. For the CDR3, the DNA is TGTGCCAGCAGACCTCCCGGGACAGGAGCCTACGAGCAGTACTTC. Translated: CASRPPGTGAYEQYF.

The gene calls are TRBV7-6 and TRBJ2-1, with D unclear. Trimming removed 0 bases from V and 5 bases from J, with 5 bases in between. Germline assignment: CDR1 SGHVS and CDR2 FNYEAQ. There are 13 residues in the CDR3. CDR3 sequence: CASSLAENNEQFF. The CDR3 coding sequence is TGTGCCAGCAGCTTAGCAGAGAACAATGAGCAGTTCTTC.

The chain uses TRBV10-3 and TRBJ2-3; 7 nucleotides line up with TRBD2. With V trimmed by 7 bases and J by 1 base, 2 bases remained unmatched. The V gene's germline CDR1 is ENHRY and CDR2 SYGVKD. The CDR3 runs to 13 residues. CDR3 DNA: TGTGCCATCAATCGGGAGGGCACAGATACGCAGTATTTT. Its protein is CAINREGTDTQYF.

The chain employs TRBV7-9 and TRBJ1-1; D uncertain. The V gene lost 5 bases and the J gene lost 1 base, with 11 bases spanning the gap. The CDR3 consists of 14 residues. Germline V gene data show CDR1 as SEHNR and CDR2 as FQNEAQ (reference sequence). The CDR3 DNA is TGTGCCAGCAGCCCGGAGGGAGCGAACACTGAAGCTTTCTTT. It encodes CASSPEGANTEAFF.

V is TRBV6-6 and J is TRBJ1-2; 7 nucleotides line up with TRBD1. Germline assignment: CDR1 MNHNY and CDR2 SVGAGI (reference sequence). This CDR3 is 14 amino acids long. V shed 0 bases, J shed 6 bases, and the junction held 4 bases outside the gene matches. CDR3 coding DNA: TGTGCCAGCAGTTACTCGACAGGGTGGCATGGCTACACCTTC. It encodes CASSYSTGWHGYTF.

J is TRBJ2-5 and V is TRBV11-2, with 7 bases fitting TRBD1. With V trimmed by 4 bases and J by 4 bases, 3 bases remained unmatched. Per the germline V gene, CDR1 is SGHAT and CDR2 is FQNNGV. The CDR3 is made up of 13 amino acids. The CDR3 reads CASSSWDRETQYF. CDR3 DNA: TGTGCCAGCAGCTCCTGGGACAGAGAGACCCAGTACTTC.

The V gene is TRBV6-2 or TRBV6-3, the J gene TRBJ1-2, with unresolved D. Germline CDR1 is MNHEY and CDR2 is SVGEGT. Between the trimmed V and J ends, which lost 6 bases and 3 bases, there was a span of 17 bases. The CDR3 runs to 15 residues. CDR3 coding DNA: TGTGCCAGCAGCCCTTTATCCAGACACCACTATGGCTACACCTTC. It codes for CASSPLSRHHYGYTF.

The genes are TRBV4-1 and TRBJ1-3; D possibly corresponds to TRBD1 (5 bases). The CDR3 loop spans 15 amino acids. Germline values: CDR1 MGHRA, CDR2 YSYEKL. Trimming left V 4 bases short and J 0 bases short, with 10 bases between. CDR3 in DNA: TGCGCCAGCAGCCTACAGGTCCACTCTGGAAACACCATATATTTT. Translating it yields CASSLQVHSGNTIYF.

V usage is TRBV24-1 and J usage is TRBJ1-5; D is unclear. This CDR3 spans 14 amino acids. Germline V gives CDR1 KGHDR, CDR2 SFDVKD. The V end lost 2 bases, the J end lost 3 bases, and 7 bases lay between the germline ends. CDR3 coding DNA: TGTGCCACCAGTGATTACTCCCTCAATCAGCCCCAGCATTTT. Protein sequence: CATSDYSLNQPQHF.

The CDR3 protein is CASRGQAGGYTF. In DNA form, the CDR3 reads TGTGCCAGCAGAGGACAGGCGGGCGGCTACACCTTC. This chain joins TRBV2 and TRBJ1-2, with 7 bases identical to TRBD1. V shed 6 bases, J shed 8 bases, and the junction held 6 bases outside the gene matches. The CDR3 extends over 12 amino acids. The germline CDR1 and CDR2 sequences are SNHLY and FYNNEI.